This T cell receptor (beta chain) comes out of a study of blood T cells in healthy people across ages. The second PCR ran about 7 to 12 cycles with a sample-barcoded 5' primer and J-beta primers. One entry per CDR3 protein, called by TCRdb with MiXCR from the 5' RACE reads. The sample carries roughly 1.4 million distinct CDR3 sequences, approximately 60% recorded once. This clonotype appeared once. CDR3 length equals 14 residues. Looked up from germline, CDR1 is LGHDT and CDR2 is YNNKEL (reference sequence). The J segment lost 7 bases and the V segment lost 6 bases, leaving 7 bases of the junction unmatched.

The clonotype originates from a man younger than 35 in good health. The sample taken for sequencing was blood. The rearrangement joins TRBV3-1 to TRBJ2-1; 9 nucleotides line up with TRBD1. The CDR3 DNA reads TGTGCCAGCAGGTGGGGACAGGGACTTAATGAGCAGTTCTTC. Protein product: CASRWGQGLNEQFF.